This TCR beta chain was captured by sequencing in a study of CD8 T cells in ankylosing spondylitis. Library preparation for TCR beta used quantitative 5'-RACE with molecular barcodes. TCRdb itself ran the 5' RACE reads through MiXCR, one entry per CDR3 protein. This sample has approximately 92,000 distinct CDR3 sequences, with roughly 9.6% found just once. Notes on the study in general: Characteristic, it appeared, of ankylosing spondylitis blood was a TCR beta motif of seven or eight highly homologous variants. Reports of some motif variants in reactive arthritis synovial fluid and blood predate this one. As reported, disease-linked clones showed significant enrichment in matched ankylosing spondylitis synovial fluid.

The V gene lost 5 bases and the J gene lost 1 base, with 11 bases spanning the gap. Germline lookup yields CDR1 SGHVS and CDR2 FQNEAQ. This CDR3 contains 14 residues. This clonotype has at least ten counts. Its cognate antigen is unknown. The specimen sequenced was blood, either unsorted or a sorted T cell fraction (not recorded which). The rearrangement joins TRBV7-8 to TRBJ1-2, with D tentatively TRBD1 (5 bases). This TCR came from a male donor with ankylosing spondylitis or in good health (not recorded which). This CDR3 is CASSPRGGNYGYTF. CDR3 nucleotide sequence: TGTGCCAGCAGCCCCCGGGGGGGTAACTATGGCTACACCTTC.